Included here is one T cell receptor (beta chain) sequence, with context. This clonotype turned up a few times. What this receptor recognizes is not known. The input lacks base qualities; no much larger clone sits a single base away. This record comes from a study of T cell repertoires in aging, cancer and after chemotherapy (dated by TCRdb to the late 2010s). Notes on the research overall: Six donor age groups were covered, ranging from 30 or younger up to 70 or older, and each group contained at least three individuals. TCR repertoires from healthy donor controls were recorded over periods of several months to years and showed clear clonal overlap between repeated samplings. The study profiled peripheral blood TCR beta repertoires from healthy donors and cancer patients to examine immunoaging and T cell reconstitution after chemotherapy. The full dataset contained several million TCR reads. Alongside 95 healthy donors serving as a reference group, the cohort included 200 to 250 cancer patients, of whom 94 had hematological cancers and 120 to 130 had solid cancers.

V drops 1 base and J drops 0 bases, leaving 9 bases in between. Taken from cysteine to phenylalanine, the CDR3 has 16 residues. Of all the DNA, just the CDR3 is kept, 48 bases in frame from base 1. What the work shows at the level of the full study, not this receptor alone: According to the authors, the repertoire data do not allow conclusions to be drawn about immunological memory after chemotherapy. Compared with age-matched healthy donors, untreated patients with hematological or solid cancers had significantly lower TCR diversity and higher clonality in blood. In both cancer cohorts, median generation probability rose over the chemotherapy interval, which suggests that the repertoire was reconstituted through rebound thymic output. Declining TCR diversity with age in healthy donors was mainly explained by loss of richness; in cancer patients, loss of evenness also contributed.

Multiplex touch-down PCR with a mixed TRB-A/B primer pool was used to amplify rearranged TRB sequences covering the V, D and J segments. Two consecutive PCR reactions with Phusion HS II polymerase added Illumina adapters and sample indices to the amplicons. The amplicons were purified from gel with the NucleoSpin Gel and PCR Clean-up kit and then assessed with Qubit and an Agilent 2100 Bioanalyzer. Sequencing of the libraries was done on an Illumina MiSeq with paired-end, single-indexed 600-cycle runs. The authors' pipeline ran thus. MiXCR versions 2.12 and 3.0.5 were used to process the TRB sequences. Each unique CDR3 nucleotide sequence was counted as one clone, and only productive sequences with at least two reads were retained. The repertoire metrics were Shannon diversity, evenness, clonality (defined as one minus evenness), and alpha-parameterized diversity profiles covering alpha 0 to 5. Generation probabilities of clones in paired pre- and post-chemotherapy samples were computed with the IGoR algorithm. The public reads were reanalyzed by TCRdb: fastp trimming at Q25, MiXCR alignment, in-frame beta chains only. Each entry is one CDR3 protein sequence, shown with its most common DNA and genes. TCRdb's processing, not the authors' own work, is the source of the V and J calls. The sample table contains approximately 13,000 distinct CDR3 sequences; only one count was recorded for 21% of them. The top ten clones comprise around 5.8% of the sample.

Genomic DNA extracted from peripheral blood, rather than sorted cells or RNA, was used as the source for amplification of TCR beta rearrangements. The rearranged chain carries TRBV12-3 or TRBV12-4 and TRBJ2-2; the D gene is perhaps TRBD1, from 6 matching bases. This receptor was taken from a human donor in good health. Sequenced sample: blood. The CDR3 is CASSLGDRPNTGELFF. The sequence in DNA is TGTGCCAGCAGTTTAGGTGACAGGCCGAACACCGGGGAGCTGTTTTTT.